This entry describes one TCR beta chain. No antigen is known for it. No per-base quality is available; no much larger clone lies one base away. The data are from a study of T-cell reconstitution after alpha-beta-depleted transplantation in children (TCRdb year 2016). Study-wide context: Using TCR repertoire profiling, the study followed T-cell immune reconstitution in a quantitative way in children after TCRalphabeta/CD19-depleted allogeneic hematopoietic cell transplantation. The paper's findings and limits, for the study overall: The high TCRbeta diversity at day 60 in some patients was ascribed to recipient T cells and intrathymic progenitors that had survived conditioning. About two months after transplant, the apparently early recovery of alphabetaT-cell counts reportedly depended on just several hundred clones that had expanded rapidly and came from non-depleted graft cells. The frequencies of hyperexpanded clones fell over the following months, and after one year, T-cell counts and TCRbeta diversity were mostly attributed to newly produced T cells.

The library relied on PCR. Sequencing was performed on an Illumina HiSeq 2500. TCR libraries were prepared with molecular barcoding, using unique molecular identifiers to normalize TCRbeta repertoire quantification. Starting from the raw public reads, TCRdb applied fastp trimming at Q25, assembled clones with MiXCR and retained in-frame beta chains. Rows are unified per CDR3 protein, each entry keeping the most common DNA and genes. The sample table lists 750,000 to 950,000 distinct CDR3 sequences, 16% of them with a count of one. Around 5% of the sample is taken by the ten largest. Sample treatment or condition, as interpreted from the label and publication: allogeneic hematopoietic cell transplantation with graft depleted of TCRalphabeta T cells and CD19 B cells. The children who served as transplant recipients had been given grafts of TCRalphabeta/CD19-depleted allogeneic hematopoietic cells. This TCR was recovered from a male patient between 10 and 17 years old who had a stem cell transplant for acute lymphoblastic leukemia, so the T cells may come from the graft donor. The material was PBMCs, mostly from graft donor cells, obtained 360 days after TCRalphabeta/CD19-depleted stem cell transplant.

The nucleotides read TGCACCGCTAGGTCCGGCTCCCTCTACAATGAGCAGTTCTTC. Translated, it reads CTARSGSLYNEQFF. The chain couples TRBV20-1 to TRBJ2-1; the D gene is not confidently resolved. Including cysteine and phenylalanine, the CDR3 has 14 amino acids. Kept here is only the CDR3 DNA, which spans 42 bases and is read in frame from base 1. CDR1 DFQATT and CDR2 SNEGSKA were looked up in the germline V gene (reference sequence).